Below, one TCR beta chain is given with its context. This sample is part of a study of regulatory T cells in long-lasting Graves disease. Combining iRepertoire HTBI primers with Arm-PCR of CDR3 regions, the authors built TCR beta libraries. TCRdb reanalysed the multiplex PCR reads using MiXCR and keeps one entry per CDR3 protein. The sample shows more than 400,000 distinct CDR3 sequences, 15% to 20% of them seen only once. The V end was cut by 2 bases, the J end by 13 bases, with 15 bases between. The CDR3 has 13 residues. CDR1 is MDHEN and CDR2 is SYDVKM in the germline V gene. Time point indicated: newly diagnosed GD, antithyroid drugs for less than 3 months. Scientists built the TCR library using RNA that was extracted from PBMCs. The same specimen was also included in a second study, on T cells in Graves' hyperthyroidism and ophthalmopathy.

Here the sequenced sample was peripheral blood mononuclear cells (PBMCs), taken at new diagnosis, from a patient treated with antithyroid drugs. V and J are TRBV28 and TRBJ2-1, with D possibly TRBD2 on 6 matching bases. The receptor was derived from a man in his forties with Graves disease. CDR3 region: CASSLPTPGGQFF. The CDR3 DNA is TGTGCCAGCAGTTTACCAACCCCCGGGGGACAGTTCTTC. Variable domain in full (rest from reference TRBV28 and TRBJ2-1): DVKVTQSSRYLVKRTGEKVFLECVQDMDHENMFWYRQDPGLGLRLIYFSYDVKMKEKGDIPEGYSVSREKKERFSLILESASTNQTSMYLCASSLPTPGGQFFGPGTRLTVL.